Sequencing of this T cell receptor (beta chain) was carried out in a study of blood T cell repertoires in COVID-19. Study-level background: The samples span acute and convalescent COVID-19 from the United States, Italy and Spain.

Cohort placement rested on clinical history that participants reported themselves. Shortly before study entry, within 2 weeks, exposed participants had met a COVID-19 case. Trimming pared 8 bases from V and 8 bases from J, leaving 10 bases between. CDR3 length: 11 amino acids. Per the germline V gene, CDR1 is MDHEN and CDR2 is SYDVKM. This table comes from immunoSEQ multiplex PCR, and its TCRdb copy is limited to in-frame clones, with some not included. The sample carries about 270,000 clones, about 91% recorded once. V is TRBV28 and J is TRBJ2-1; maybe TRBD2 (5 bases). The sequence was obtained from a man in his forties who had been exposed to COVID-19. The specimen sequenced was PBMCs or T cells enriched from blood (not recorded which). The CDR3 DNA follows: TGTGCCAGCTTAGAGGGATATGAGCAGTTCTTC. This codes for CASLEGYEQFF. The full variable domain, its missing parts supplied by reference TRBV28 and TRBJ2-1, is DVKVTQSSRYLVKRTGEKVFLECVQDMDHENMFWYRQDPGLGLRLIYFSYDVKMKEKGDIPEGYSVSREKKERFSLILESASTNQTSMYLCASLEGYEQFFGPGTRLTVL.